This entry lists 18 T cell receptor beta chains sequenced from one sample in a study of radiotherapy plus CTLA-4 blockade in lung cancer. Produced via immunoSEQ multiplex PCR; TCRdb's table is partial and in-frame only. The data contain roughly 68,000 clones, roughly 78% of them seen just once; the ten biggest clones take up under 9%. The source material was peripheral blood, sampled from a patient treated with radiotherapy plus ipilimumab. All receptors derive from a human donor with non-small cell lung cancer who had a complete response to radiotherapy plus ipilimumab.

The rearrangement links TRBV6-6 to TRBJ1-2, with 7 bases aligning to TRBD1. CDR3 length equals 12 residues. The J segment lost 4 bases and the V segment lost 5 bases, leaving 1 base of the junction unmatched. The germline V gene has CDR1 MNHNY and CDR2 SVGAGI (reference sequence). The CDR3 bases are TGTGCCAGCAGTCGGGACAGCTATGGCTACACCTTC. Translating gives CASSRDSYGYTF.

This clone was recorded once. The chain carries TRBV19 and TRBJ1-1, with 9 bases fitting TRBD1. Per germline, CDR1 LNHDA and CDR2 SQIVND (reference sequence). The ends lost 3 bases at V and 0 bases at J; junction bases unmatched: 8. The CDR3 length is 17 residues. Here the CDR3 DNA reads TGTGCCAGTAGTATTTCCGGGACAGGGAGAATGAACACTGAAGCTTTCTTT. This codes for CASSISGTGRMNTEAFF.

This clone came up a few times. The chain uses TRBV7-9 and TRBJ2-7; TRBD1 matches at 8 bases. The CDR3 length is 16 residues. Germline values: CDR1 SEHNR, CDR2 FQNEAQ (reference sequence). The V gene end was trimmed by 2 bases and the J gene end by 1 base; junction bases not matched to a gene: 7. The CDR3 loop reads CASSLYQGAFSYEQYF. CDR3 nucleotide sequence: TGTGCCAGCAGCTTATATCAGGGGGCATTTTCCTACGAGCAGTACTTC.

The chain couples TRBV7-2 to TRBJ2-1, with a possible D match to TRBD2 (6 bases). V lost 5 bases, J lost 5 bases, and 28 bases lay in between. CDR3 size: 19 residues. Germline V lookup: CDR1 SGHTA, CDR2 FQGNSA. The CDR3: CASSPDADLTGTWNNEQFF. The CDR3, as DNA: TGTGCCAGCAGCCCAGACGCCGACCTTACCGGGACTTGGAACAATGAGCAGTTCTTC.

The chain combines TRBV19 with TRBJ1-1; no firm D call. In germline, CDR1 is LNHDA, CDR2 SQIVND (reference sequence). V was clipped by 6 bases and J by 0 bases, with 8 bases between them. The CDR3 runs to 13 residues. The CDR3 region is CASSREMNTEAFF. As DNA, the CDR3 is TGTGCCAGTAGCCGGGAAATGAACACTGAAGCTTTCTTT.

The V and J genes are TRBV9 and TRBJ2-4, with 13 bases matching TRBD2. This CDR3 has 16 amino acids. Germline CDR1 and CDR2: SGDLS and YYNGEE. With V trimmed by 3 bases and J by 1 base, 1 base remained unmatched. The CDR3 DNA reads as TGTGCCAGCAGCGGGACTAGCGGGGGCGCCAAAAACATTCAGTACTTC. Translation: CASSGTSGGAKNIQYF.

V gene TRBV6-5 combines with J gene TRBJ2-7; D might be TRBD1 (5 bases). The CDR3 consists of 16 residues. V lost 3 bases and J 3 bases, leaving 18 bases between the germline ends. Looked up from germline, CDR1 is MNHEY and CDR2 is SVGAGI. CDR3 sequence: CASSYGARVDNYEQYF. The CDR3 coding sequence is TGTGCCAGCAGTTATGGGGCACGGGTTGACAACTACGAGCAGTACTTC.

J is TRBJ2-4 and V is TRBV13; 7 nucleotides match TRBD1. This CDR3 contains 15 residues. Germline trimming cut 5 bases from V and 0 bases from J; bases unmatched to any gene: 4. The V gene's germline CDR1 is PRHDT and CDR2 FYEKMQ (reference sequence). The CDR3 loop reads CASSRTGIAKNIQYF. In DNA, the CDR3 is TGTGCCAGCAGCAGGACAGGAATAGCCAAAAACATTCAGTACTTC.

The chain recombines TRBV6-1 with TRBJ1-5; possibly TRBD1 for D (6 bases). V lost 2 bases and J lost 1, with 12 bases in between. CDR3 size: 16 residues. The V gene's germline CDR1 is MNHNS and CDR2 SASEGT. The CDR3 loop reads CASSERRGLSNQPQHF. CDR3 DNA sequence: TGTGCCAGCAGTGAAAGGCGGGGGCTAAGCAATCAGCCCCAGCATTTT.

CDR3 DNA sequence: TGTGCCAGCAGTCCGGACTCAGATACGCAGTATTTT. Protein: CASSPDSDTQYF. This sequence joins TRBV6-6 and TRBJ2-3; D is possibly TRBD2 (5 bases). The CDR3 has 12 amino acids. Trimming cost V 5 bases and J 4 bases, with 7 bases left between them. Germline V lookup: CDR1 MNHNY, CDR2 SVGAGI (reference sequence).

The chain combines TRBV6-6 with TRBJ2-7, with 10 bases aligning to TRBD1. J lost 4 bases, V lost 3 bases, and 3 bases had no gene match. CDR3 length: 14 residues. Germline V gene data show CDR1 as MNHNY and CDR2 as SVGAGI (reference sequence). The CDR3 DNA reads TGTGCCAGCAGTTATGGGGACAGGGGTTACGAGCAGTACTTC. Its translation: CASSYGDRGYEQYF.

This clone was seen only once. V and J are TRBV29-1 and TRBJ2-2; no clear D. The CDR3 sequence is 11 residues long. Germline CDR1 is SQVTM and CDR2 is ANQGSEA. V lost 2 bases and J lost 6, with 4 bases in between. As DNA, the CDR3 is TGCAGCGTTGAACAGCCCGGGGAGCTGTTTTTT. Translating it yields CSVEQPGELFF.

V gene TRBV9 combines with J gene TRBJ2-3; D uncertain. Trimming stripped 4 bases from V and 2 bases from J, with 2 bases between. CDR3 length equals 11 residues. CDR1 and CDR2 from the germline V gene are SGDLS and YYNGEE. CDR3 region: CASSLTDTQYF. The CDR3 DNA follows: TGTGCCAGCAGCCTCACAGATACGCAGTATTTT.

The rearrangement joins TRBV28 to TRBJ2-3; D gene uncertain. V lost 2 bases to trimming and J lost 4 bases, with 4 bases between them. The V gene's germline CDR1 is MDHEN and CDR2 SYDVKM. CDR3 length: 12 amino acids. The CDR3, as DNA: TGTGCCAGCAGTTTACGTGCAGATACGCAGTATTTT. Protein sequence: CASSLRADTQYF.

J is TRBJ2-7 and V is TRBV19; no clear D. The CDR3 totals 12 residues. Trimming removed 5 bases at V and 6 bases at J, with 11 bases between. Germline-derived CDR1 and CDR2 are LNHDA and SQIVND (reference sequence). Written as DNA, the CDR3 is TGTGCCAGTAGTGGCCTCCCTCCCGAGCAGTACGTC. This gives the protein CASSGLPPEQYV.

This chain connects TRBV19 to TRBJ2-3; 8 bases agree with TRBD2. The J segment lost 0 bases and the V segment lost 5 bases, leaving 7 bases of the junction unmatched. CDR1 and CDR2 from the germline V gene are LNHDA and SQIVND (reference sequence). The CDR3 has 16 residues. The CDR3 reads CASSPLAGASTDTQYF. CDR3 nucleotides: TGTGCCAGTAGTCCGCTAGCGGGTGCTAGCACAGATACGCAGTATTTT. Full variable domain (outside the CDR3, taken from reference TRBV19 and TRBJ2-3): DGGITQSPKYLFRKEGQNVTLSCEQNLNHDAMYWYRQDPGQGLRLIYYSQIVNDFQKGDIAEGYSVSREKKESFPLTVTSAQKNPTAFYLCASSPLAGASTDTQYFGPGTRLTVL.

The chain combines TRBV28 with TRBJ2-1; TRBD2 matches at 9 bases. Germline loops: CDR1 MDHEN, CDR2 SYDVKM. The CDR3 extends over 14 amino acids. The V gene end was trimmed by 5 bases and the J gene end by 14 bases; junction bases not matched to a gene: 13. CDR3 in amino acids: CASSGPSGIEPKFF. The CDR3 DNA reads as TGTGCCAGCAGTGGTCCTAGCGGGATAGAACCAAAGTTCTTC. Full variable domain (missing parts from reference TRBV28 and TRBJ2-1): DVKVTQSSRYLVKRTGEKVFLECVQDMDHENMFWYRQDPGLGLRLIYFSYDVKMKEKGDIPEGYSVSREKKERFSLILESASTNQTSMYLCASSGPSGIEPKFFGPGTRLTVL.

This sequence joins TRBV5-4 and TRBJ1-2; D unresolved. Germline CDR1 is SGHNT and CDR2 is YYREEE (reference sequence). Between the trimmed V and J ends, which lost 1 base and 5 bases, there was a span of 12 bases. The CDR3 is 14 amino acids. Here the CDR3 reads CASSLRGKEYGYTF. In nucleotides, the CDR3 is TGTGCCAGCAGCTTGAGAGGCAAGGAATATGGCTACACCTTC.